This T cell receptor (beta chain) was sequenced for a study of blood T cells in healthy people across ages (dated by TCRdb to 2014 to 2015). General notes on the study: In model experiments, roughly one uniquely barcoded TCR beta cDNA molecule per two T cells was captured by template switching. The study measured age-related changes in TCR beta repertoire diversity using deep sequencing normalized with unique cDNA molecular identifiers. Donors were grouped into four age groups: young (average approximately 16 years), middle-aged (around 39), aged (around 62) and long-lived (about 82). To avoid experimental bias, donors of different ages were distributed randomly across sequencing lanes. For two donors (one aged 18 to 30 and one aged 80 or older), the study analyzed two additional independent replicas of 1 million unique cDNA reads from the same blood draw. The study at large found these results: Estimates of total diversity from one million sequenced T cells were regarded as lower bounds and underestimates. Bulk unsorted PBMC profiling prevented conclusive comparison of naive and antigen-experienced compartments. Compared with the aged group, the long-lived group had more naive CD4+ T cells, fewer expanded clones and increased TCR diversity, suggesting age selection. Because the CMV infection status of the donors was unknown, age-related changes in expanded clonotypes may potentially have been confounded. A strong correlation was found between observed TCR beta diversity and the percentage of naive T cells measured by flow cytometry. As age increased, observed TCR beta diversity per million T cells dropped in a roughly linear way, and a significant reduction was already evident by age about 40.

Libraries were prepared through 5' RACE. Reads for this sample came from an Illumina HiSeq 2500. The second PCR ran for about 6 to 11 cycles and used a J-beta primer mix along with a sample-barcoded 5' primer. Each TCR beta cDNA molecule received a unique molecular identifier from a template-switch 5' adaptor carrying 12 random nucleotides. Each sample yielded at least 2.5 million CDR3-containing paired-end reads. All of the RNA was converted into first-strand cDNA using the Mint cDNA synthesis kit, with a TRBC-specific oligonucleotide serving as the primer. All cDNA was treated with uracil-DNA glycosylase and then went through a first 18-cycle PCR with the universal primers M1SS and BC2_uni_R. The paper's processing steps were these. Each sample was normalized by randomly selecting 1 million high-quality reads, each carrying a distinct molecular identifier. Instead of being binned into consensus sequences, reads that shared molecular identifiers were thrown out. MiTCR, with a Q25 quality threshold and the strictest error-elimination algorithm, was used for CDR3 identification, clonotype clustering and error correction. Lower-bound total TCR beta diversity was estimated with a nonparametric unseen species model using Euler transformation. The public reads were run again by TCRdb, first through fastp at Q25 and then through MiXCR, and only productive beta chains were kept. A single entry per CDR3 protein holds the most common genes and DNA from its merged rows. The V and J calls follow TCRdb's processing rather than the paper's. The sample records 870,000 or so distinct CDR3 sequences, 25% to 35% of which are singletons. 15% to 20% of the sample belongs to the ten largest clones.

The donors were about 40 Caucasian individuals from Russia, aged roughly 6 to 90 years, who were systemically healthy. Each donor gave ten milliliters of peripheral blood, collected into EDTA-treated Vacutainer tubes. Ficoll-Paque density-gradient centrifugation was used to isolate PBMCs, with at least 7 million per sample. Total RNA, at least 6 micrograms per sample, was extracted from PBMCs with Trizol reagent. For every donor, an aliquot of PBMCs went through flow cytometry to measure the percentages of naive CD45RAhigh/CD27high T cells. For CDR1 and CDR2, the germline V gene lists SGHTA and FQGNSA. Taken from cysteine to phenylalanine, the CDR3 has 14 residues. Only the CDR3 DNA stays, 42 bases, in frame from base 1. This clonotype was detected only a few times. There is no known antigen for this receptor. This sequence may be a read error, since a much larger clone differs from it by one base.

The TCR comes from a woman aged 80 or older in good health. The chain links TRBV7-2 with TRBJ2-7; the D gene is unclear. The sequencing input was blood. The CDR3 region has the sequence CVSSSPRAYLEQYF. DNA sequence: TGTGTCAGCAGCTCCCCCAGAGCCTACTTGGAGCAGTACTTC.